This T cell receptor (beta chain) was profiled in a study of blood T cell repertoires in COVID-19. In the study overall: Some COVID-19 samples were acute and others convalescent; all came from the United States, Italy and Spain. Nucleic acid was either cDNA or gDNA, and it came from T cells, B-cell-depleted T cells, or PBMCs.

CDR1 is SQVTM, CDR2 ANQGSEA, per germline. This CDR3 region has 13 residues. Trimming removed 1 base from V and 4 bases from J, with 8 bases in between. Original processing notes: For nucleated cells, counts were estimated from reference gene primer amplification. Sequencing used immunoSEQ multiplex PCR; TCRdb keeps in-frame clones, though not all of them. The V and J calls and clone size come from that table; D and trimming were worked out from the DNA. The table lists more than 75,000 clones, approximately 90% of them singletons. The chain has TRBV29-1 and TRBJ2-4; maybe TRBD1 (6 bases). The source is a man aged 50 to 59 with acute or convalescent COVID-19. Sequencing input: peripheral blood. In DNA form, the CDR3 reads TGCAGCGTTGAAGCAGGGACAAAAAACATTCAGTACTTC. It yields the protein CSVEAGTKNIQYF.